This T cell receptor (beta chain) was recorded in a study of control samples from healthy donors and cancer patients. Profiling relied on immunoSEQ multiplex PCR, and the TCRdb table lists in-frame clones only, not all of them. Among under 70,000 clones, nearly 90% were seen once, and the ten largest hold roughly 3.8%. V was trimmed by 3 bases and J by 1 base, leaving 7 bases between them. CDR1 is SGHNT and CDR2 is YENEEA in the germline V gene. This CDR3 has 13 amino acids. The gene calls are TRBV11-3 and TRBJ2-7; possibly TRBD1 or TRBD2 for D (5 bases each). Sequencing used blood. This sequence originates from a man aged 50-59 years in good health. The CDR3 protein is CASSLRGSYEQYF. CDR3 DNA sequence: TGTGCCAGCAGCTTGAGGGGATCCTACGAGCAGTACTTC. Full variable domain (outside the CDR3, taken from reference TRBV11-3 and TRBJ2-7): EAGVVQSPRYKIIEKKQPVAFWCNPISGHNTLYWYLQNLGQGPELLIRYENEEAVDDSQLPKDRFSAERLKGVDSTLKIQPAELGDSAVYLCASSLRGSYEQYFGPGTRLTVT.